What follows are 2 T cell receptor beta chains derived from one specimen sequenced in a study of lymphopenia after photon versus proton radiotherapy. Some clones are missing from TCRdb's copy, which holds only in-frame ones; the method was immunoSEQ multiplex PCR. The sample has some 76,000 clones; approximately 90% are singletons. The sample consisted of peripheral blood, taken from a patient treated with photon-based radiotherapy. These receptors originate from a woman in her 40s with cholangiocarcinoma.

CDR3 in DNA: TGTGCCAGCAGCTTGGAAGACGGGACATGGTGGAACATTCAGTACTTC. Translating it yields CASSLEDGTWWNIQYF. The chain recombines TRBV5-4 with TRBJ2-4, with D possibly TRBD1 on 6 matching bases. Germline-derived CDR1 and CDR2 are SGHNT and YYREEE (reference sequence). The CDR3 totals 16 residues. V lost 0 bases and J lost 7, with 17 bases in between.

This rearrangement joins TRBV29-1 to TRBJ1-1; TRBD1 agrees at 7 bases. Looked up from germline, CDR1 is SQVTM and CDR2 is ANQGSEA. This CDR3 spans 13 amino acids. V shed 5 bases and J 4 bases; nucleotides not matched to a gene: 7. DNA of the CDR3: TGCAGCGTTAACAGGGGCGGAGGCACTGAAGCTTTCTTT. Its translation: CSVNRGGGTEAFF.